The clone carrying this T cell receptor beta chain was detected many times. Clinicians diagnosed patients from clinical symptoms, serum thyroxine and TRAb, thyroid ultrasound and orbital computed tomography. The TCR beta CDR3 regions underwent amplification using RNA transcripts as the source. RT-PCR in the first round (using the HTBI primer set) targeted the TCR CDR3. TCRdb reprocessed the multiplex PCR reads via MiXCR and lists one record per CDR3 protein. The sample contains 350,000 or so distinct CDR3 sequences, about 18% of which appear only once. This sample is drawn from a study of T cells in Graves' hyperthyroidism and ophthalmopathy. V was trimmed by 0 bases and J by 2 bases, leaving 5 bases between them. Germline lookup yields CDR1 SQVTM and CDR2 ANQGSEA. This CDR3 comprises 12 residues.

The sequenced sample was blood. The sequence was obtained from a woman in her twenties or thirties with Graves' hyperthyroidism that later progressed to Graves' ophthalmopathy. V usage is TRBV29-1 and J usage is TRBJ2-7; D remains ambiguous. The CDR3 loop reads CSVEEDAYEQYF. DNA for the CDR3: TGCAGCGTTGAAGAAGACGCCTACGAGCAGTACTTC.